Following are 22 T cell receptor beta chains from one sample sequenced in a study of cytomegalovirus exposure and HLA in healthy donors. The data were produced by immunoSEQ multiplex PCR, yet TCRdb's version contains in-frame clones alone and is incomplete. The sample lists some 170,000 clones, roughly nine tenths occurring once. Sequencing input: PBMCs. All receptors derive from a man between 18 and 29 years old in good health and CMV-seropositive.

The V and J genes are TRBV6-1 and TRBJ1-2, with TRBD1 matching 9 bases. Germline V gene sequence: CDR1 MNHNS, CDR2 SASEGT. This CDR3 region has 14 residues. V was pared by 4 bases and J by 2 bases, with 2 bases of the junction left unmatched. The CDR3 coding sequence is TGTGCCAGCAGTGCCGGGACAGGGAACTATGGCTACACCTTC. This encodes CASSAGTGNYGYTF.

As DNA, the CDR3 is TGCAGCGTTCGGTTGGACAGGGGGAATCAGCCCCAGCATTTT. Translating it yields CSVRLDRGNQPQHF. V usage is TRBV29-1 and J usage is TRBJ1-5, with TRBD1 matching 10 bases. The CDR3 covers 14 residues. Germline values: CDR1 SQVTM, CDR2 ANQGSEA. V trimming: 5 bases; J trimming: 4 bases; junction bases outside the gene matches: 5.

The rearrangement links TRBV5-6 to TRBJ2-3; 8 nucleotides match TRBD2. This CDR3 has 14 residues. Unmatched junction bases numbered 2, after V lost 5 bases and J lost 0 bases. Per germline, CDR1 SGHDT and CDR2 YYEEEE. The chain's CDR3 is CASRGLVSTDTQYF. As DNA, the CDR3 is TGTGCCAGCAGGGGACTAGTGAGCACAGATACGCAGTATTTT.

V usage is TRBV5-1 and J usage is TRBJ2-3, with 11 positions matching TRBD1. Losses at the gene ends were 5 bases for V and 3 bases for J; bases not matched to a gene: 14. This CDR3 has 18 amino acids. The germline V gene has CDR1 SGHRS and CDR2 YFSETQ. In nucleotides, the CDR3 is TGCGCCAGCAGGGCCGGGACAGGGGGACTTGGGAGAACAGATACGCAGTATTTT. Translating gives CASRAGTGGLGRTDTQYF.

CDR3 residues: CASSESVDRARETQYF. The DNA of the CDR3 is TGTGCCAGCAGTGAATCCGTTGACAGGGCTCGGGAGACCCAGTACTTC. The chain is built from TRBV6-1 and TRBJ2-5, with 7 bases matching TRBD1. The CDR3 extends over 16 amino acids. V was clipped by 2 bases and J by 5 bases; unmatched bases: 11. The germline V gene has CDR1 MNHNS and CDR2 SASEGT.

The V and J genes are TRBV18 and TRBJ2-7, with 12 bases fitting TRBD2. Germline CDR1 reads KGHSH; CDR2 reads LQKENI. The trim removed 1 base at V and 4 bases at J, leaving 14 bases unmatched. The CDR3 sequence is 19 residues long. DNA for the CDR3: TGTGCCAGCTCACCACTCCCCTTGACTAGCGGGAGTAACGTTTACGAGCAGTACTTC. This codes for CASSPLPLTSGSNVYEQYF. Full variable domain (missing parts from reference TRBV18 and TRBJ2-7): NAGVMQNPRHLVRRRGQEARLRCSPMKGHSHVYWYRQLPEEGLKFMVYLQKENIIDESGMPKERFSAEFPKEGPSILRIQQVVRGDSAAYFCASSPLPLTSGSNVYEQYFGPGTRLTVT.

The V gene is TRBV11-2, the J gene TRBJ1-2, with D uncertain. CDR1 and CDR2 from the germline V gene are SGHAT and FQNNGV. Trimming pared 4 bases from V and 4 bases from J, leaving 16 bases between. CDR3 length equals 15 residues. The CDR3 reads CASSSSLSRIYGYTF. The CDR3 DNA follows: TGTGCCAGCAGCTCCAGCCTCTCTAGGATCTATGGCTACACCTTC.

The chain joins TRBV28 to TRBJ1-1; 11 bases line up with TRBD1. Germline CDR1 MDHEN, CDR2 SYDVKM. Trimming took 5 bases from V and 4 from J; bases not matched to a gene: 6. This CDR3 comprises 15 residues. DNA of the CDR3: TGTGCCAGCAGTCCCGGGACAGGGGGTATCACTGAAGCTTTCTTT. It yields the protein CASSPGTGGITEAFF.

This chain uses TRBV7-9 with TRBJ2-7, with D possibly being TRBD1 (6 bases). CDR1 is SEHNR, CDR2 FQNEAQ, per germline (reference sequence). The CDR3 is 14 residues long. V dropped 5 bases and J dropped 7 bases, with 18 bases sitting between them. CDR3: CASSLGTLEGEQYF. CDR3 sequence (DNA): TGTGCCAGCAGCCTCGGGACACTCGAGGGGGAGCAGTACTTC.

The genes are TRBV7-6 and TRBJ2-6; possibly TRBD2 for D (6 bases). This CDR3 contains 18 residues. The germline V gene encodes CDR1 SGHVS and CDR2 FNYEAQ. Trimming took 4 bases from V and 0 from J, leaving 16 bases between them. The chain's CDR3 is CASSSGTHGSSGANVLTF. In DNA, the CDR3 is TGTGCCAGCAGCTCCGGGACTCACGGAAGCTCTGGGGCCAACGTCCTGACTTTC.

The V call is TRBV5-1, the J call TRBJ2-1; TRBD1 matches at 8 bases. Germline CDR1 reads SGHRS; CDR2 reads YFSETQ. The CDR3 consists of 13 residues. After removal of 6 bases from V and 6 bases from J, the junction contained 5 bases not matched to a gene. The CDR3 loop is CASTWTGLNEQFF. CDR3 DNA: TGCGCCAGCACATGGACAGGGCTCAATGAGCAGTTCTTC.

The chain recombines TRBV11-3 with TRBJ2-1; maybe TRBD2 (6 bases). Germline CDR1 is SGHNT and CDR2 is YENEEA. The CDR3 covers 16 residues. Trimming shortened V by 5 bases and J by 5 bases, and 19 bases separated the two germline ends. CDR3 DNA: TGTGCCAGCAGCCCCTTTCGGGGGTGGGTTGACAATGAGCAGTTCTTC. Its protein product is CASSPFRGWVDNEQFF.

The chain joins TRBV5-1 to TRBJ1-2; 7 positions match TRBD1. In germline, CDR1 is SGHRS, CDR2 YFSETQ. The CDR3 is made up of 13 amino acids. Germline trimming cut 4 bases from V and 10 bases from J; bases unmatched to any gene: 10. This CDR3 is CASSPGTEVYYTF. CDR3 coding DNA: TGCGCCAGCAGCCCCGGGACAGAGGTCTACTACACCTTC.

The CDR3 DNA is TGTGCCAGCAGTACCGGGACAGGCCCCAATCAGCCCCAGCATTTT. Translation: CASSTGTGPNQPQHF. The chain is built from TRBV6-1 and TRBJ1-5; the match to TRBD1 covers 8 bases. The CDR3 sequence is 15 residues long. With V trimmed by 5 bases and J by 3 bases, 6 bases remained unmatched. Germline values: CDR1 MNHNS, CDR2 SASEGT.

The chain couples TRBV7-9 to TRBJ1-2, with D maybe TRBD1 (5 bases). Trimming stripped 1 base from V and 0 bases from J, with 12 bases between. This CDR3 has 16 residues. Per germline, CDR1 SEHNR and CDR2 FQNEAQ (reference sequence). For the CDR3, the DNA is TGTGCCAGCAGCTTAGAGACAGCATCGTCTAACTATGGCTACACCTTC. As protein: CASSLETASSNYGYTF.

The chain recombines TRBV5-4 with TRBJ1-1; D is perhaps TRBD1 (6 bases). From germline, CDR1 is SGHNT and CDR2 YYREEE (reference sequence). V lost 1 base to trimming and J lost 1 base, with 11 bases between them. The CDR3 spans 15 residues. CDR3 bases: TGTGCCAGCAGCTTGCAGGGGCGCCGGAACACTGAAGCTTTCTTT. Its protein is CASSLQGRRNTEAFF.

The rearrangement uses TRBV5-1 and TRBJ2-1, with TRBD2 as a possible D gene (6 bases). Germline V CDR1 and CDR2: SGHRS, YFSETQ. CDR3 size: 13 residues. V lost 0 bases, J lost 5 bases, and 6 bases lay in between. CDR3 in amino acids: CASSLGLDNEQFF. The CDR3 coding sequence is TGCGCCAGCAGCTTGGGACTAGACAATGAGCAGTTCTTC.

The chain has TRBV14 and TRBJ2-1; D not resolved. Germline CDR1 is SGHDN and CDR2 is FVKESK. V shed 2 bases and J shed 7 bases, with 12 bases lying between them. This CDR3 region has 14 residues. CDR3 DNA: TGTGCCAGCAGCCAAAGCCGGGTTTTTAATGAGCAGTTCTTC. Translating it yields CASSQSRVFNEQFF.

The genes are TRBV5-4 and TRBJ1-4; D possibly corresponds to TRBD1 (5 bases). This CDR3 spans 15 amino acids. Trimming cost V 4 bases and J 0 bases, with 10 bases left between them. In germline, CDR1 is SGHNT, CDR2 YYREEE (reference sequence). The CDR3 DNA sequence: TGTGCCAGCAGCCCCTGGGGGGCAACTAATGAAAAACTGTTTTTT. Its translation is CASSPWGATNEKLFF.

V gene TRBV7-8 combines with J gene TRBJ2-5; 7 nucleotides agree with TRBD2. J gave up 3 bases and V 7 bases, and 14 bases lay outside the gene matches. The CDR3 spans 16 residues. Germline lookup yields CDR1 SGHVS and CDR2 FQNEAQ. In DNA form, the CDR3 reads TGTGCCAGCAAGGAGGTGTGGCGGGAGAGGGAAGAGACCCAGTACTTC. Encoded protein: CASKEVWREREETQYF.

To note about this clone: A junction boundary mismatches the germline segment, possibly from a read error. The chain employs TRBV6-1 and TRBJ2-7; TRBD2 might be the D (6 bases). The CDR3 has 11 residues. Germline CDR1 is MNHNS and CDR2 is SASEGT. The CDR3 nucleotides are TGTGCCAGCAGTGAGGGGACTCCCAGCTCTTTC. Amino acid sequence: CASSEGTPSSF.

This chain links TRBV7-3 with TRBJ2-7, with TRBD2 matching 10 bases. V lost 2 bases to trimming and J lost 5 bases; unmatched junction nucleotides: 3. The CDR3 is 14 amino acids. Germline CDR1 and CDR2: SGHTA and FQGTGA. For the CDR3, the DNA is TGTGCCAGCAGCTTATCTAGCGGGAGCGACGAGCAGTACTTC. Amino acid sequence: CASSLSSGSDEQYF.